Each of the 24 T cell receptor beta chains below was sequenced from the same sample in a study of post-analysis software for immune sequencing data. Whole-study findings and limits: Roughly five TRBV segments, including TRBV5-6, TRBV5-1 and TRBV20-1, were more frequent in patients than controls.

The authors incorporated unique molecular identifiers into the TCR beta cDNA libraries. TCRdb processed the PCR reads anew with MiXCR; each CDR3 protein has one entry. The data contain about 820,000 distinct CDR3 sequences, around 50% of them seen just once; the ten biggest clones take up 4.6%. These receptors' antigens are unknown. Sequencing was carried out using blood. The receptors originated from a girl between 10 and 17 years old with multiple sclerosis.

CDR3: CASSDPSGQGEFSFYEQYF. In DNA, the CDR3 is TGTGCCAGCAGTGACCCTTCGGGTCAGGGGGAATTCTCTTTCTACGAGCAGTACTTC. The chain is built from TRBV25-1 and TRBJ2-7; 7 bases are shared with TRBD1. Per the germline V gene, CDR1 is MGHDK and CDR2 is SYGVNS. After removal of 3 bases from V and 3 bases from J, the junction contained 20 bases not matched to a gene. This CDR3 has 19 amino acids.

The chain is built from TRBV10-3 and TRBJ2-3, with D maybe TRBD2 (6 bases). V dropped 11 bases and J dropped 6 bases, with 15 bases sitting between them. Looked up from germline, CDR1 is ENHRY and CDR2 is SYGVKD. The length of the CDR3 is 12 residues. CDR3 amino acids: CAVRSGGDTQYF. DNA for the CDR3: TGTGCCGTAAGATCTGGGGGGGATACGCAGTATTTT.

This clonotype came up a few times. The chain uses TRBV29-1 and TRBJ1-2, with 7 bases matching TRBD1. CDR1 and CDR2 (germline): SQVTM, ANQGSEA. J was trimmed by 8 bases and V by 7 bases; bases with no gene match: 13. CDR3 length: 13 amino acids. DNA for the CDR3: TGCAGCGCAACCTTACAGGGGTCCCGGGGCTACACCTTC. It encodes CSATLQGSRGYTF.

The chain carries TRBV12-3 or TRBV12-4 and TRBJ1-6; D gene ambiguous. This CDR3 has 13 amino acids. V was shortened by 2 bases and J by 9 bases, with 8 bases between the two germline ends. The CDR3 DNA reads TGTGCCAGCAGTTTATGGGTAGGTTCACCCCTCCACTTT. It specifies CASSLWVGSPLHF.

The chain uses TRBV6-6 and TRBJ1-2; D uncertain. Germline V lookup: CDR1 MNHNY, CDR2 SVGAGI (reference sequence). V was pared by 5 bases and J by 4 bases, with 14 bases between. The CDR3 contains 14 residues. The CDR3: CASSPKSIGYGYTF. The CDR3 DNA follows: TGTGCCAGCAGTCCAAAAAGTATAGGCTATGGCTACACCTTC.

The CDR3 loop is CASSLWISSLEETQYF. The CDR3 coding sequence is TGTGCCAGCAGCTTGTGGATTTCCTCATTGGAAGAGACCCAGTACTTC. V and J are TRBV7-2 and TRBJ2-5; D remains ambiguous. Germline CDR1 and CDR2: SGHTA and FQGNSA. The CDR3 extends over 16 amino acids. V was pared by 3 bases and J by 3 bases, with 17 bases between.

J is TRBJ1-4 and V is TRBV5-1; D uncertain. Trimming left V 4 bases short and J 4 bases short, with 14 bases between. Per germline, CDR1 SGHRS and CDR2 YFSETQ. This CDR3 is 15 amino acids long. DNA for the CDR3: TGCGCCAGCAGCCTCCCCACCGGAGTTAATGAAAAACTGTTTTTT. It codes for CASSLPTGVNEKLFF.

The genes are TRBV5-1 and TRBJ1-6; D call uncertain. The V gene lost 1 base and the J gene lost 10 bases, with 18 bases spanning the gap. Germline V gene lookup returns CDR1 SGHRS and CDR2 YFSETQ. CDR3 length: 16 residues. This CDR3 reads CASSLTVPSGGSPLHF. For the CDR3, the DNA is TGCGCCAGCAGCTTGACGGTTCCATCGGGAGGCTCACCCCTCCACTTT.

This clonotype was recorded a few times. A junction end diverges from the germline sequence, so it may reflect a read error. The chain is built from TRBV27 and TRBJ1-5; 9 bases line up with TRBD1. The CDR3 runs 14 residues. Germline-derived CDR1 and CDR2 are MNHEY and SMNVEV (reference sequence). Here the CDR3 reads CSSRGTGLEQPQHF. In DNA form, the CDR3 reads TGTTCCAGCCGGGGGACAGGGTTAGAACAGCCCCAGCATTTT.

This clonotype was seen only a few times. This chain connects TRBV4-2 to TRBJ1-2, with D perhaps matching TRBD1 (5 bases). The V end lost 3 bases, the J end lost 8 bases, and 25 bases lay between the germline ends. This CDR3 is built from 17 residues. Germline CDR1 reads LGHNA; CDR2 reads YNFKEQ. The CDR3 protein is CASSHPGLTPISDGYTF. Here the CDR3 DNA reads TGTGCCAGCAGCCACCCGGGACTTACCCCAATATCGGACGGCTACACCTTC.

The chain uses TRBV29-1 and TRBJ2-3; D perhaps matches TRBD2 (5 bases). The CDR3 sequence is 13 residues long. Looked up from germline, CDR1 is SQVTM and CDR2 is ANQGSEA. The V end lost 6 bases, the J end lost 2 bases, and 12 bases lay between the germline ends. CDR3 DNA: TGCAGCGTAGCGCGGGCTTTCACAGATACGCAGTATTTT. Encoded protein: CSVARAFTDTQYF.

This clonotype was seen only a few times. The chain employs TRBV29-1 and TRBJ2-7; TRBD1 agrees at 9 bases. The CDR3 contains 15 residues. CDR1 and CDR2 (germline): SQVTM, ANQGSEA. Trimming took 7 bases from V and 2 from J; bases not matched to a gene: 12. The DNA of the CDR3 is TGCAGCGCACGCGGACAGGGGAGAGTCGCCTACGAGCAGTACTTC. It yields the protein CSARGQGRVAYEQYF.

V gene TRBV6-5 combines with J gene TRBJ2-1; 10 nucleotides agree with TRBD2. Germline CDR1 is MNHEY and CDR2 is SVGAGI. The CDR3 totals 20 residues. The V gene end was trimmed by 0 bases and the J gene end by 0 bases; junction bases not matched to a gene: 11. The DNA of the CDR3 is TGTGCCAGCAGTTACTCGATAGGTAGCGGGGGGCCTAACTCCTACAATGAGCAGTTCTTC. Translating it yields CASSYSIGSGGPNSYNEQFF.

The chain has TRBV5-1 and TRBJ2-3, with D perhaps TRBD1 or TRBD2 (6 bases each). CDR1 is SGHRS, CDR2 YFSETQ, per germline. Trimming left V 5 bases short and J 0 bases short, with 13 bases between. The CDR3 is 15 residues long. CDR3 sequence (DNA): TGCGCCAGCAGTCCGGGGGCCCCTAGCACAGATACGCAGTATTTT. Amino acids: CASSPGAPSTDTQYF.

The chain links TRBV13 to TRBJ2-7; D is uncertain. This CDR3 region has 13 residues. V lost 3 bases and J lost 7, with 13 bases in between. Per germline, CDR1 PRHDT and CDR2 FYEKMQ (reference sequence). CDR3 DNA sequence: TGTGCCAGCAGCTTGAGACGGACCCTGGAGCAGTACTTC. Translated: CASSLRRTLEQYF.

This clonotype came up a few times. The J gene is TRBJ1-2, the V gene TRBV20-1, with 7 bases identical to TRBD1. V shed 2 bases, J shed 5 bases, and the junction held 20 bases outside the gene matches. CDR1 is DFQATT and CDR2 is SNEGSKA in the germline V gene (reference sequence). The CDR3 spans 18 residues. The CDR3 protein is CSARPYLEGGAGLYGYTF. DNA of the CDR3: TGCAGTGCTAGACCCTACCTGGAAGGGGGCGCGGGGTTGTATGGCTACACCTTC.

The rearrangement uses TRBV7-9 and TRBJ2-7; TRBD1 aligns across 11 bases. The CDR3 has 16 amino acids. The V gene end was trimmed by 8 bases and the J gene end by 5 bases; junction bases not matched to a gene: 14. From germline, CDR1 is SEHNR and CDR2 FQNEAQ (reference sequence). The CDR3 DNA is TGTGCCAGCGGCCTGAACCCTGGACAGGGGGCTCACGAGCAGTACTTC. Protein product: CASGLNPGQGAHEQYF.

This clonotype has more than one count but fewer than ten. The CDR3 spells CASSRLSWEGNEQFF. The CDR3 region has the DNA TGCGCCAGCAGCCGTCTCTCCTGGGAGGGGAATGAGCAGTTCTTC. V usage is TRBV4-1 and J usage is TRBJ2-1; 7 bases are shared with TRBD2. Trimming took 4 bases from V and 7 from J; bases not matched to a gene: 10. The CDR3 contains 15 residues. Per the germline V gene, CDR1 is MGHRA and CDR2 is YSYEKL.

The chain is built from TRBV3-1 and TRBJ2-5; D call uncertain. V lost 4 bases to trimming and J lost 0 bases, with 9 bases between them. Germline V gene data show CDR1 as LGHDT and CDR2 as YNNKEL (reference sequence). This CDR3 has 14 residues. CDR3 residues: CASSLDWDQETQYF. CDR3 DNA: TGTGCCAGCAGCCTCGACTGGGACCAAGAGACCCAGTACTTC.

The chain couples TRBV2 to TRBJ2-5; D gene ambiguous. Trimming shortened V by 1 base and J by 10 bases, and 19 bases separated the two germline ends. CDR1 and CDR2 (germline): SNHLY, FYNNEI. This CDR3 spans 15 amino acids. The CDR3 DNA is TGTGCCAGCAGTGAAGGGTGGGCCGGTTCAGCGAACCAGTACTTC. It specifies CASSEGWAGSANQYF.

The J gene is TRBJ2-3, the V gene TRBV10-3; D possibly corresponds to TRBD2 (7 bases). V lost 11 bases and J 2 bases, leaving 14 bases between the germline ends. The CDR3 extends over 13 amino acids. The germline CDR1 and CDR2 sequences are ENHRY and SYGVKD. In nucleotides, the CDR3 is TGTGCCCTAGGGGGGGTTCTCACAGATACGCAGTATTTT. Translated: CALGGVLTDTQYF.

The J gene is TRBJ1-2, the V gene TRBV10-3, with 7 bases that match TRBD1. The CDR3 loop spans 15 amino acids. Germline CDR1 ENHRY, CDR2 SYGVKD. V gave up 1 base and J gave up 2 bases; unmatched junction bases: 4. The CDR3 DNA reads as TGTGCCATCAGTGAGTTGACAGGGTTGAACTATGGCTACACCTTC. Translating it yields CAISELTGLNYGYTF.

The CDR3 DNA is TGTGCCAGCAGCTTCAGTCCGACGGTGAACACTGAAGCTTTCTTT. Protein: CASSFSPTVNTEAFF. The chain combines TRBV5-5 with TRBJ1-1; D is unclear. The CDR3 consists of 15 residues. CDR1 is SGHKS and CDR2 is YYEKEE in the germline V gene (reference sequence). The V end lost 2 bases, the J end lost 0 bases, and 11 bases lay between the germline ends.

V usage is TRBV16 and J usage is TRBJ2-4; a possible D gene is TRBD2 (6 bases). The CDR3 extends over 16 amino acids. V was trimmed by 4 bases and J by 3 bases, leaving 16 bases between them. Germline assignment: CDR1 KGHSY and CDR2 FQNENV. The CDR3 spells CASSPLAGSVKNIQYF. CDR3 coding DNA: TGTGCCAGCAGCCCCCTGGCGGGGTCGGTCAAAAACATTCAGTACTTC. Full variable domain (missing parts from reference TRBV16 and TRBJ2-4): GEEVAQTPKHLVRGEGQKAKLYCAPIKGHSYVFWYQQVLKNEFKFLISFQNENVFDETGMPKERFSAKCLPNSPCSLEIQATKLEDSAVYFCASSPLAGSVKNIQYFGAGTRLSVL.